These 27 T cell receptor beta chains originate from one sample sequenced in a study of blood T cells in healthy people across ages. With a J-beta primer mix and a sample-barcoded 5' primer, a second PCR ran roughly 6 to 11 cycles. MiXCR was run by TCRdb on the 5' RACE reads, yielding one entry per CDR3 protein. This table has about 1.8 million distinct CDR3 sequences, roughly 49% appearing once. Sequenced sample: blood. The receptors here all came from a woman between 35 and 50 years old in good health.

This clonotype was seen a handful of times. The V call is TRBV7-2, the J call TRBJ2-4; a possible D gene is TRBD1 (7 bases). With 0 bases removed from V and 15 bases from J, the gap between germline ends came to 21 bases. Germline CDR1 and CDR2: SGHTA and FQGNSA. The CDR3 runs to 15 residues. The CDR3 nucleotides are TGTGCCAGCAGCTTAGCGCTCGGAGGGGGCGGTATATCGTACTTC. Residues: CASSLALGGGGISYF.

The rearrangement joins TRBV5-1 to TRBJ2-7; TRBD1 agrees at 9 bases. CDR1 is SGHRS and CDR2 is YFSETQ in the germline V gene. Losses at the gene ends were 4 bases for V and 3 bases for J; bases not matched to a gene: 8. The CDR3 consists of 15 residues. CDR3 protein: CASSTPGQGFYEQYF. CDR3 DNA sequence: TGCGCCAGCAGCACACCGGGACAGGGATTCTACGAGCAGTACTTC.

The chain is built from TRBV12-3 or TRBV12-4 and TRBJ2-3; possibly TRBD1 or TRBD2 for D (5 bases each). The CDR3 is 15 amino acids. V was pared by 3 bases and J by 4 bases, with 14 bases between. The CDR3 sequence: CASSFRRLGADTQYF. The CDR3 region has the DNA TGTGCCAGCAGTTTTCGTAGGTTGGGGGCAGATACGCAGTATTTT.

The chain carries TRBV4-3 and TRBJ2-1; D is uncertain. Germline V lookup: CDR1 LGHNA, CDR2 YSLEER. The ends were cut back, 1 base at V and 7 bases at J, with 8 bases in the middle. The length of the CDR3 is 13 residues. CDR3 region: CASSQAPVNEQFF. Here the CDR3 DNA reads TGCGCCAGCAGCCAAGCCCCAGTTAATGAGCAGTTCTTC.

The chain recombines TRBV5-6 with TRBJ2-1; 9 bases line up with TRBD1. This CDR3 comprises 16 residues. From germline, CDR1 is SGHDT and CDR2 YYEEEE. Trimming cost V 4 bases and J 7 bases; bases outside gene matches: 12. The CDR3 protein is CASSLKGQGVANEQFF. The CDR3 DNA is TGTGCCAGCAGCCTAAAGGGACAGGGAGTGGCGAATGAGCAGTTCTTC.

The chain couples TRBV6-1 to TRBJ2-3, with D unresolved. The germline CDR1 and CDR2 sequences are MNHNS and SASEGT. The CDR3 runs to 12 residues. V lost 5 bases to trimming and J lost 6 bases, with 9 bases between them. CDR3 DNA: TGTGCCAGCAGTACTCAAGCGGATACGCAGTATTTT. Protein sequence: CASSTQADTQYF.

This clonotype was counted a few times. The rearrangement uses TRBV27 and TRBJ2-7, with a tentative D call TRBD2 (5 bases). In germline, CDR1 is MNHEY, CDR2 SMNVEV (reference sequence). The V end was cut by 0 bases, the J end by 4 bases, with 13 bases between. The CDR3 has 15 residues. In DNA form, the CDR3 reads TGTGCCAGCAGTTTATCGGAAACCTCGGGGTACGAGCAGTACTTC. Its translation: CASSLSETSGYEQYF.

This clonotype was detected only once. The J gene is TRBJ2-1, the V gene TRBV5-1; D uncertain. The V gene lost 4 bases and the J gene lost 0 bases, with 14 bases spanning the gap. The germline CDR1 and CDR2 sequences are SGHRS and YFSETQ. This CDR3 is built from 16 residues. This CDR3 reads CASSRPEGFSYNEQFF. CDR3 bases: TGCGCCAGCAGCCGGCCGGAAGGATTCTCCTACAATGAGCAGTTCTTC.

The chain has TRBV5-6 and TRBJ2-1; perhaps TRBD1 as D (6 bases). Germline CDR1 SGHDT, CDR2 YYEEEE. The ends were cut back, 6 bases at V and 9 bases at J, with 10 bases in the middle. The CDR3 covers 11 residues. The CDR3 sequence is CASNWGREQFF. The CDR3 region has the DNA TGTGCCAGCAATTGGGGGCGTGAGCAGTTCTTC. The entire variable domain, with the rest obtained from reference TRBV5-6 and TRBJ2-1, is as follows: DAGVTQSPTHLIKTRGQQVTLRCSPKSGHDTVSWYQQALGQGPQFIFQYYEEEERQRGNFPDRFSGHQFPNYSSELNVNALLLGDSALYLCASNWGREQFFGPGTRLTVL.

This clonotype was seen a few times. The J gene is TRBJ2-3, the V gene TRBV7-2; D remains unclear. The V end was cut by 0 bases, the J end by 0 bases, with 13 bases between. Germline CDR1 reads SGHTA; CDR2 reads FQGNSA. This CDR3 region has 17 residues. The CDR3 is CASSLAARRASTDTQYF. CDR3 nucleotides: TGTGCCAGCAGCTTAGCAGCCCGACGAGCTAGCACAGATACGCAGTATTTT.

The J gene is TRBJ2-3, the V gene TRBV10-2; 8 bases align to TRBD2. Germline V lookup: CDR1 WSHSY, CDR2 SAAADI. V shed 4 bases, J shed 4 bases, and the junction held 4 bases outside the gene matches. The CDR3 extends over 14 amino acids. As DNA, the CDR3 is TGCGCCAGCAGTGTAAGCGGGAGCGCAGATACGCAGTATTTT. It yields the protein CASSVSGSADTQYF.

The chain recombines TRBV18 with TRBJ2-4; D remains ambiguous. TRBJ2-5 explains the end of the DNA better; the J call may be wrong. Germline V gene lookup returns CDR1 KGHSH and CDR2 LQKENI. The length of the CDR3 is 13 residues. CDR3 sequence reads: CASSPRTVETQYF. CDR3 nucleotides: TGTGCCAGCTCACCTCGAACGGTGGAGACCCAGTACTTC.

The rearrangement joins TRBV6-2 or TRBV6-3 to TRBJ1-2; D is perhaps TRBD1 (5 bases). CDR1 MNHEY and CDR2 SVGEGT come from the germline V gene. The CDR3 runs to 14 residues. V shed 2 bases and J shed 7 bases, with 14 bases lying between them. The CDR3 DNA is TGTGCCAGCAGTTACGGGGCGGGACGGGCTGGCTACACCTTC. Protein sequence: CASSYGAGRAGYTF.

This clonotype was seen a handful of times. This chain uses TRBV10-3 with TRBJ2-3; TRBD2 is a possible D gene (7 bases). V lost 8 bases and J lost 2, with 11 bases in between. Per germline, CDR1 ENHRY and CDR2 SYGVKD. The CDR3 sequence is 13 residues long. This chain's CDR3 is CAILGGDTDTQYF. The CDR3 coding sequence is TGTGCCATCTTAGGGGGGGACACAGATACGCAGTATTTT.

Concerning this clonotype itself: A much larger clone lies one base from this, so it may be a read error. This sequence joins TRBV27 and TRBJ2-6; tentative D call: TRBD2 (5 bases). Trimming took off 5 bases at V and 8 bases at J, with 16 bases between the two ends. CDR3 size: 15 residues. The germline CDR1 and CDR2 sequences are MNHEY and SMNVEV (reference sequence). CDR3 sequence: CASSRSGSNSNVLTF. The DNA for the CDR3 is TGTGCCAGCAGTAGGTCGGGGTCTAACTCCAACGTCCTGACTTTC.

This clonotype has more than one count but fewer than ten. The chain is built from TRBV20-1 and TRBJ2-2, with 8 bases that match TRBD1. The CDR3 is made up of 15 amino acids. Germline V gives CDR1 DFQATT, CDR2 SNEGSKA (reference sequence). V was clipped by 5 bases and J by 5 bases; unmatched bases: 10. CDR3 sequence reads: CSAPNNRGKTGELFF. The CDR3, as DNA: TGCAGTGCTCCGAATAACAGGGGGAAGACCGGGGAGCTGTTTTTT.

The chain carries TRBV7-2 and TRBJ2-3, with D maybe TRBD2 (5 bases). V lost 2 bases and J lost 0, with 12 bases in between. This CDR3 contains 16 residues. CDR1 and CDR2 (germline): SGHTA, FQGNSA. CDR3 sequence: CASSLSRTGSTDTQYF. CDR3 coding DNA: TGTGCCAGCAGCTTAAGTCGGACGGGGAGCACAGATACGCAGTATTTT. The full variable domain, completed using reference TRBV7-2 and TRBJ2-3, is GAGVSQSPSNKVTEKGKDVELRCDPISGHTALYWYRQSLGQGLEFLIYFQGNSAPDKSGLPSDRFSAERTGGSVSTLTIQRTQQEDSAVYLCASSLSRTGSTDTQYFGPGTRLTVL.

This sequence joins TRBV12-3 or TRBV12-4 and TRBJ2-7; a possible D gene is TRBD1 (6 bases). TRBJ2-5 explains the end of the DNA better; the J call may be wrong. The CDR3 is made up of 13 amino acids. The CDR3, as DNA: TGTGCCAGCAACCTGGACAGTGGGGAGACCCAGTACTTC. Its protein product is CASNLDSGETQYF.

The chain is built from TRBV6-6 and TRBJ1-2; perhaps TRBD1 as D (5 bases). Germline-derived CDR1 and CDR2 are MNHNY and SVGAGI (reference sequence). Trimming took 6 bases from V and 0 from J, leaving 11 bases between them. The CDR3 runs to 14 residues. The CDR3 region is CASRRQTANYGYTF. For the CDR3, the DNA is TGTGCCAGCAGGCGACAGACAGCTAACTATGGCTACACCTTC.

The chain is built from TRBV15 and TRBJ2-7, with TRBD1 matching over 9 bases. The CDR3 is 15 residues long. Per germline, CDR1 LNHNV and CDR2 YYDKDF (reference sequence). V lost 5 bases to trimming and J lost 0 bases; unmatched junction nucleotides: 5. As DNA, the CDR3 is TGTGCCACCAGCCAAGGGGGACAGGGCTCCTACGAGCAGTACTTC. Its translation: CATSQGGQGSYEQYF.

The chain couples TRBV28 to TRBJ1-6; D perhaps matches TRBD1 (6 bases). Germline V gene data show CDR1 as MDHEN and CDR2 as SYDVKM. V dropped 1 base and J dropped 5 bases, with 15 bases sitting between them. The CDR3 loop spans 17 amino acids. The CDR3 nucleotides are TGTGCCAGCAGTTTATTACCGTCCCGGGACAATAATTCACCCCTCCACTTT. Protein product: CASSLLPSRDNNSPLHF. The entire variable domain, with the rest obtained from reference TRBV28 and TRBJ1-6, is as follows: DVKVTQSSRYLVKRTGEKVFLECVQDMDHENMFWYRQDPGLGLRLIYFSYDVKMKEKGDIPEGYSVSREKKERFSLILESASTNQTSMYLCASSLLPSRDNNSPLHFGNGTRLTVT.

The J gene is TRBJ2-7, the V gene TRBV16; D remains ambiguous. Germline V gene sequence: CDR1 KGHSY, CDR2 FQNENV. This CDR3 is 14 amino acids long. Trimming pared 2 bases from V and 3 bases from J, leaving 11 bases between. The chain's CDR3 is CASSQTSNDYEQYF. CDR3 sequence (DNA): TGTGCCAGCAGCCAAACCAGCAACGACTACGAGCAGTACTTC. The full variable domain, with the rest looked up from reference TRBV16 and TRBJ2-7, is GEEVAQTPKHLVRGEGQKAKLYCAPIKGHSYVFWYQQVLKNEFKFLISFQNENVFDETGMPKERFSAKCLPNSPCSLEIQATKLEDSAVYFCASSQTSNDYEQYFGPGTRLTVT.

The sample holds a few counts of this clonotype. The chain uses TRBV5-5 and TRBJ2-7, with 9 nucleotides matching TRBD2. The DNA end favors TRBJ2-5, so the J call may be wrong. CDR3 length: 15 amino acids. From germline, CDR1 is SGHKS and CDR2 YYEKEE (reference sequence). This CDR3 reads CASSLPAGGLETQYF. The CDR3 nucleotides read TGTGCCAGCAGCCTCCCCGCGGGGGGGTTGGAGACCCAGTACTTC.

This chain joins TRBV2 and TRBJ2-3; D remains ambiguous. V dropped 2 bases and J dropped 11 bases, with 14 bases sitting between them. The CDR3 totals 13 residues. The germline V gene has CDR1 SNHLY and CDR2 FYNNEI. The CDR3 reads CASSEPLALEQYF. The CDR3 coding sequence is TGTGCCAGCAGTGAACCCCTTGCGCTGGAGCAGTATTTT.

V usage is TRBV11-1 and J usage is TRBJ1-1; D possibly corresponds to TRBD1 (5 bases). CDR1 SGHAT and CDR2 FQDESV come from the germline V gene (reference sequence). The CDR3 totals 13 residues. Trimming shortened V by 5 bases and J by 4 bases, and 11 bases separated the two germline ends. For the CDR3, the DNA is TGTGCCAGCAGCGGGGCCCCCGGCACTGAAGCTTTCTTT. Its translation: CASSGAPGTEAFF. Together with reference TRBV11-1 and TRBJ1-1, the CDR3 gives the full variable domain: EAEVAQSPRYKITEKSQAVAFWCDPISGHATLYWYRQILGQGPELLVQFQDESVVDDSQLPKDRFSAERLKGVDSTLKIQPAELGDSAMYLCASSGAPGTEAFFGQGTRLTVV.

A remark on this clonotype: One base away lies a much larger clone, so this may be a sequencing read error. The chain recombines TRBV6-5 with TRBJ2-7; 9 bases agree with TRBD1. V was pared by 5 bases and J by 7 bases, with 15 bases of the junction left unmatched. Germline CDR1 MNHEY, CDR2 SVGAGI. This CDR3 has 16 residues. DNA for the CDR3: TGTGCCAGCAGTACGGGACAGGGCCCACCCTACAATGAGCAGTACTTC. Translating it yields CASSTGQGPPYNEQYF.

This chain links TRBV7-2 with TRBJ2-7; D is unresolved. In germline, CDR1 is SGHTA, CDR2 FQGNSA. The V end was cut by 5 bases, the J end by 4 bases, with 15 bases between. The CDR3 is 14 amino acids. The CDR3 DNA sequence: TGTGCCAGCAGCACGCCGGGCACCCCATACGAGCAGTACTTC. It translates to CASSTPGTPYEQYF.